The clone carrying this T cell receptor beta chain showed up just once. As yet, its antigen is unknown. The primer mix had 60 Vbeta and 13 Jbeta primers. Clones were sequenced by immunoSEQ multiplex PCR, and TCRdb holds only the in-frame ones, with some missing. The profile covers about 120,000 clones, with around 77% appearing a single time and approximately 11% taken by the ten largest. This sample stems from a study of cytomegalovirus exposure and HLA in healthy donors. Study-wide results and caveats: Some highly shared sequence variants likely arose as a pipeline artifact.

Germline values: CDR1 SSHAT, CDR2 FNYEAQ (reference sequence). The length of the CDR3 is 15 residues. The donors comprised healthy bone marrow donors. The chain links TRBV7-7 to TRBJ2-5; 10 bases match TRBD2. The receptor comes from a man aged 40-49 years in good health and CMV-seropositive. Sequenced: PBMCs. CDR3 sequence: CASSIAGGLPETQYF. CDR3 coding DNA: TGTGCTAGCTCCATAGCGGGGGGTCTCCCAGAGACCCAGTACTTC.